This TCR beta chain was sequenced in a study of technical replicates of blood from a handful of donors. The V segment lost 1 base and the J segment 3 bases; nucleotides outside the gene matches: 10. CDR3 length equals 18 residues. Germline CDR1 is LGHNA and CDR2 is YNFKEQ. Clones were read by immunoSEQ multiplex PCR, and TCRdb kept only the in-frame ones, dropping some. The sample lists some 80,000 clones; around 94% were seen once. V gene TRBV4-2 combines with J gene TRBJ2-1; 9 bases agree with TRBD2. This TCR was sampled from a human donor in good health. Sequencing was done on a sample of T cells isolated from PBMCs. CDR3 residues: CASSQGPTLAGVYNEQFF. In DNA, the CDR3 is TGTGCCAGCAGCCAAGGGCCAACTTTAGCGGGAGTCTACAATGAGCAGTTCTTC.